This entry describes one T cell receptor (beta chain). This record comes from a study of blood T cell repertoires in COVID-19. The assay was immunoSEQ multiplex PCR, and TCRdb's table has in-frame clones only and misses some. Seen here are hundreds of thousands of clones, approximately 86% observed once, and the top ten hold less than 4.5%. Germline CDR1 LNHDA, CDR2 SQIVND (reference sequence). Trimming stripped 5 bases from V and 0 bases from J, with 14 bases between. The CDR3 has 16 residues. This TCR was sampled from a woman in her forties or fifties with active or convalescent COVID-19. This chain joins TRBV19 and TRBJ1-3, with D possibly being TRBD1 (6 bases). Sequenced sample: peripheral blood. For the CDR3, the DNA is TGTGCCAGTAGTCTCGGACAGACCTTCTCTGGAAACACCATATATTTT. Protein product: CASSLGQTFSGNTIYF.